The 15 T cell receptor beta chains reported below all come from one sample, sequenced in a study of T cells after yellow fever vaccination. TCRdb called the 5' RACE reads again in MiXCR, with one record for every CDR3 protein. The sample has 350,000 to 550,000 distinct CDR3 sequences, around 20% seen once. The sample consisted of PBMCs, taken before the yellow fever booster vaccination. All receptors derive from a man aged 18 to 30 who received the YFV17D yellow fever vaccine.

The rearrangement uses TRBV27 and TRBJ1-1; D remains unclear. Germline CDR1 and CDR2: MNHEY and SMNVEV (reference sequence). There are 15 residues in the CDR3. V gave up 3 bases and J gave up 4 bases, with 15 bases separating them. The CDR3 protein is CASSFRWTGGTEAFF. The CDR3 DNA sequence: TGTGCCAGCAGTTTCCGTTGGACGGGCGGCACTGAAGCTTTCTTT.

V gene TRBV6-5 combines with J gene TRBJ2-2; 10 bases line up with TRBD1. Germline V gene sequence: CDR1 MNHEY, CDR2 SVGAGI. V gave up 5 bases and J gave up 5 bases; unmatched junction bases: 11. The CDR3 is made up of 17 amino acids. The CDR3 protein is CASSNLAGTGVTGELFF. The DNA of the CDR3 is TGTGCCAGCAGTAACCTGGCCGGGACAGGGGTTACCGGGGAGCTGTTTTTT.

V gene TRBV5-1 combines with J gene TRBJ2-5, with 9 nucleotides matching TRBD2. Germline trimming cut 6 bases from V and 2 bases from J; bases unmatched to any gene: 5. This CDR3 is 14 amino acids long. In germline, CDR1 is SGHRS, CDR2 YFSETQ. In DNA form, the CDR3 reads TGCGCCAGCAATCAAGCGGGGGGACAAGAGACCCAGTACTTC. Translated, it gives CASNQAGGQETQYF.

This clonotype was counted between two and nine times. The rearrangement uses TRBV6-4 and TRBJ1-5, with a possible D match to TRBD1 (6 bases). CDR1 and CDR2 from the germline V gene are MRHNA and SNTAGT. The CDR3 runs to 13 residues. The V end lost 5 bases, the J end lost 7 bases, and 12 bases lay between the germline ends. The CDR3 protein is CASSNTGRQPQHF. CDR3 in DNA: TGTGCCAGCAGTAACACAGGGAGACAGCCCCAGCATTTT.

This clonotype has more than one count but fewer than ten. The chain joins TRBV6-5 to TRBJ1-2; D may be TRBD1 (5 bases). CDR3 length: 15 amino acids. V was pared by 6 bases and J by 2 bases, with 16 bases between. CDR1 MNHEY and CDR2 SVGAGI come from the germline V gene. This chain's CDR3 is CASSRDARRNYGYTF. CDR3 DNA sequence: TGTGCCAGCAGCCGGGACGCACGTCGGAACTATGGCTACACCTTC.

This clonotype was counted only a few times. The chain links TRBV6-5 to TRBJ2-7; TRBD1 aligns across 10 bases. V shed 3 bases and J 2 bases; nucleotides not matched to a gene: 10. CDR1 MNHEY and CDR2 SVGAGI come from the germline V gene. The length of the CDR3 is 17 residues. CDR3 region: CASSYGTGALGTYEQYF. CDR3 coding DNA: TGTGCCAGCAGTTATGGGACAGGGGCGTTGGGAACCTACGAGCAGTACTTC.

The V gene is TRBV20-1, the J gene TRBJ2-7, with D possibly being TRBD1 or TRBD2 (5 bases each). The V end was cut by 4 bases, the J end by 1 base, with 14 bases between. Per the germline V gene, CDR1 is DFQATT and CDR2 is SNEGSKA (reference sequence). The CDR3 covers 14 residues. The CDR3 DNA reads TGCAGTGCTATGGTTTGGGGGTCATCCTACGAGCAGTACTTC. This codes for CSAMVWGSSYEQYF.

The V call is TRBV12-3 or TRBV12-4, the J call TRBJ2-7; 8 bases are shared with TRBD2. The V gene end was trimmed by 11 bases and the J gene end by 1 base; junction bases not matched to a gene: 7. The CDR3 loop spans 13 amino acids. The CDR3 DNA reads TGTGCCTCGCGAGCGGGGGAGTCCTACGAGCAGTACTTC. Translation: CASRAGESYEQYF.

The V gene is TRBV5-1, the J gene TRBJ1-1; D is unresolved. The germline V and J ends were trimmed by 0 bases and 12 bases, with 12 bases remaining between them. This CDR3 contains 12 residues. Looked up from germline, CDR1 is SGHRS and CDR2 is YFSETQ. The chain's CDR3 is CASSLGPGETFF. CDR3 DNA sequence: TGCGCCAGCAGCTTGGGGCCCGGAGAAACTTTCTTT.

The rearrangement links TRBV29-1 to TRBJ1-5; 10 positions agree with TRBD1. V trimming: 5 bases; J trimming: 6 bases; junction bases outside the gene matches: 7. The germline CDR1 and CDR2 sequences are SQVTM and ANQGSEA. The CDR3 length is 14 residues. The DNA of the CDR3 is TGCAGCGTTCGGACAGGGGGTTCCGCTCAGCCCCAGCATTTT. Protein: CSVRTGGSAQPQHF. The complete variable domain, with remaining parts taken from reference TRBV29-1 and TRBJ1-5, reads SAVISQKPSRDICQRGTSLTIQCQVDSQVTMMFWYRQQPGQSLTLIATANQGSEATYESGFVIDKFPISRPNLTFSTLTVSNMSPEDSSIYLCSVRTGGSAQPQHFGDGTRLSIL.

This clonotype was detected only a few times. The chain links TRBV6-5 to TRBJ1-1, with TRBD1 matching 10 bases. The J segment lost 2 bases and the V segment lost 5 bases, leaving 5 bases of the junction unmatched. This CDR3 is built from 15 residues. Germline CDR1 is MNHEY and CDR2 is SVGAGI. The CDR3 spells CASSVGQGENTEAFF. The CDR3 DNA reads TGTGCCAGCAGTGTTGGACAGGGGGAAAACACTGAAGCTTTCTTT.

This clonotype has more than one count but fewer than ten. This sequence joins TRBV29-1 and TRBJ2-1; 8 bases map to TRBD1. After removal of 6 bases from V and 6 bases from J, the junction contained 4 bases not matched to a gene. CDR1 SQVTM and CDR2 ANQGSEA come from the germline V gene. The CDR3 has 12 residues. CDR3 sequence reads: CSVEGQVNEQFF. The CDR3 DNA is TGCAGCGTGGAGGGACAGGTCAATGAGCAGTTCTTC.

Only a few counts were recorded for this clonotype. This chain connects TRBV6-1 to TRBJ2-7; 8 bases map to TRBD1. V lost 7 bases and J lost 2; bases outside the gene matches: 13. The CDR3 is made up of 16 amino acids. CDR1 and CDR2 from the germline V gene are MNHNS and SASEGT. CDR3 DNA: TGTGCCAGCACCCTTCAGCCGGACAGGGCTGCCTACGAGCAGTACTTC. Its translation: CASTLQPDRAAYEQYF.

This clonotype was observed a few times. This chain links TRBV5-1 with TRBJ2-7; TRBD1 aligns across 9 bases. This CDR3 region has 13 residues. In germline, CDR1 is SGHRS, CDR2 YFSETQ. J lost 7 bases, V lost 4 bases, and 6 bases had no gene match. The CDR3 DNA follows: TGCGCCAGCAGCCGGGACAGGGCACGAGAGCAGTACTTC. It codes for CASSRDRAREQYF.

The chain links TRBV27 to TRBJ1-3, with unresolved D. The CDR3 is 14 residues long. Germline lookup yields CDR1 MNHEY and CDR2 SMNVEV (reference sequence). Trimming removed 2 bases from V and 0 bases from J, with 5 bases in between. The CDR3 DNA follows: TGTGCCAGCAGTTTACGGAACTCTGGAAACACCATATATTTT. Amino acids: CASSLRNSGNTIYF.